The clone carrying this T cell receptor beta chain was detected ten times or more. CDR1 and CDR2 from the germline V gene are MNHEY and SMNVEV (reference sequence). The CDR3 has 11 amino acids. Trimming stripped 1 base from V and 9 bases from J, with 7 bases between. This record comes from a study of identical twins. TCRdb re-derived calls from the 5' RACE reads in MiXCR, one entry per CDR3 protein. The table has roughly 230,000 distinct CDR3 sequences, approximately 8.3% seen once. A further study also used this sample, focusing on yellow fever vaccine responses in identical twins.

This clonotype was sampled from a woman aged 18-35 years in good health. The chain is built from TRBV27 and TRBJ2-7, with D uncertain. Material: CD8+ T cells sorted from blood. The CDR3 is CASSLWPGQYF. The CDR3 region has the DNA TGTGCCAGCAGTTTATGGCCGGGGCAGTACTTC.